Below are 27 T cell receptor beta chains sequenced from a single sample in a study of T-cell memory formation after mild COVID-19. TCRdb re-called the 5' RACE reads through MiXCR, storing one row per CDR3 protein. The table lists about 600,000 distinct CDR3 sequences, less than 25% of them singletons, with roughly 9.1% in the top ten. The sequenced sample was PBMCs or a T cell subset sorted from them (not recorded which). The source is an adult woman who had mild COVID-19 (a few samples of this study predate the infection). Cell type and time point are not known.

The chain joins TRBV10-2 to TRBJ2-7; possibly TRBD2 for D (6 bases). The CDR3 runs to 18 residues. In germline, CDR1 is WSHSY, CDR2 SAAADI. Trimming pared 4 bases from V and 1 base from J, leaving 23 bases between. The CDR3 nucleotides are TGCGCCAGCAGTGTTCTTCGTTTGGGACTTAATCGGTCCTACGAGCAGTACTTC. The encoded protein is CASSVLRLGLNRSYEQYF.

The chain combines TRBV6-1 with TRBJ1-6; weak D call: TRBD1 (6 bases). The CDR3 spans 16 residues. Per germline, CDR1 MNHNS and CDR2 SASEGT. Deletions cut 0 bases from V and 9 bases from J, with 15 bases between. CDR3: CASSEAVSAGVSPLHF. CDR3 nucleotide sequence: TGTGCCAGCAGTGAAGCAGTCTCGGCAGGGGTTTCACCCCTCCACTTT.

The V call is TRBV6-2 or TRBV6-3, the J call TRBJ2-1, with 14 positions matching TRBD2. J gave up 9 bases and V 5 bases, and 6 bases lay outside the gene matches. The CDR3 runs to 15 residues. Germline CDR1 MNHEY, CDR2 SVGEGT. The CDR3 spells CASSRLAGGPVEQFF. CDR3 nucleotide sequence: TGTGCCAGCAGTAGACTAGCGGGAGGGCCGGTTGAGCAGTTCTTC.

This clonotype was counted many times. V gene TRBV12-3 or TRBV12-4 combines with J gene TRBJ2-1; D gene ambiguous. The germline V and J ends were trimmed by 1 base and 10 bases, with 5 bases remaining between them. The CDR3 runs 11 residues. CDR3 amino acids: CASSLVGEQFF. The CDR3 nucleotides read TGTGCCAGCAGTTTAGTGGGGGAGCAGTTCTTC.

This clonotype has more than one count but fewer than ten. This chain uses TRBV7-3 with TRBJ2-1, with 7 bases aligning to TRBD1. The CDR3 runs 13 residues. Germline CDR1 is SGHTA and CDR2 is FQGTGA. The ends lost 5 bases at V and 10 bases at J; junction bases unmatched: 8. The CDR3 spells CASSQTGTDEQFF. The CDR3 coding sequence is TGTGCCAGCAGCCAAACCGGGACAGACGAGCAGTTCTTC. The whole variable domain, filled in from reference TRBV7-3 and TRBJ2-1, reads GAGVSQTPSNKVTEKGKYVELRCDPISGHTALYWYRQSLGQGPEFLIYFQGTGAADDSGLPNDRFFAVRPEGSVSTLKIQRTERGDSAVYLCASSQTGTDEQFFGPGTRLTVL.

The chain links TRBV5-1 to TRBJ2-7; tentative D call: TRBD2 (5 bases). Germline CDR1 is SGHRS and CDR2 is YFSETQ. V lost 2 bases to trimming and J lost 6 bases, with 18 bases between them. This CDR3 has 15 residues. The CDR3 reads CASSLRGSQRSEQYF. The CDR3 DNA follows: TGCGCCAGCAGCTTACGGGGTTCGCAACGTTCCGAGCAGTACTTC.

This clonotype was seen a handful of times. The chain combines TRBV4-3 with TRBJ2-7; D may be TRBD2 (5 bases). V was pared by 0 bases and J by 7 bases, with 13 bases between. CDR1 and CDR2 from the germline V gene are LGHNA and YSLEER. The CDR3 is 14 residues long. CDR3 nucleotides: TGCGCCAGCAGCCAAGAAAGGCTAGCTGGGGAGCAGTACTTC. The encoded protein is CASSQERLAGEQYF.

The rearrangement uses TRBV5-1 and TRBJ2-1; 15 bases fit TRBD2. Losses at the gene ends were 3 bases for V and 0 bases for J; bases not matched to a gene: 7. Looked up from germline, CDR1 is SGHRS and CDR2 is YFSETQ. This CDR3 is built from 19 residues. The CDR3 here is CASSWGLAGGPSSYNEQFF. In DNA, the CDR3 is TGCGCCAGCAGCTGGGGACTAGCGGGGGGACCCAGCTCCTACAATGAGCAGTTCTTC.

This chain uses TRBV10-3 with TRBJ2-1; TRBD2 is a possible D gene (6 bases). V was cut by 0 bases and J by 7 bases, with 10 bases left in between. The CDR3 loop spans 14 amino acids. In germline, CDR1 is ENHRY, CDR2 SYGVKD. CDR3 in amino acids: CAISESPDYNEQFF. The CDR3 coding sequence is TGTGCCATCAGTGAGTCTCCGGACTATAATGAGCAGTTCTTC.

This clonotype appeared a few times. This chain uses TRBV28 with TRBJ2-3; D not resolved. The V and J ends lost 6 bases and 4 bases respectively, with 8 bases between them. CDR1 and CDR2 from the germline V gene are MDHEN and SYDVKM. This CDR3 has 12 residues. This CDR3 is CASSPTADTQYF. The DNA for the CDR3 is TGTGCCAGCAGCCCTACAGCAGATACGCAGTATTTT.

In its sample, this clonotype was seen a few times. J is TRBJ2-7 and V is TRBV5-4; 7 bases are shared with TRBD2. In germline, CDR1 is SGHNT, CDR2 YYREEE (reference sequence). The junction had 10 bases not matched to a gene; V was cut back by 4 bases and J by 3 bases. CDR3 length: 15 residues. The CDR3 here is CASSPGVGLVYEQYF. The CDR3 DNA sequence: TGTGCCAGCAGCCCTGGAGTAGGACTAGTCTACGAGCAGTACTTC.

This chain links TRBV6-1 with TRBJ2-5, with D uncertain. Germline assignment: CDR1 MNHNS and CDR2 SASEGT. The length of the CDR3 is 12 residues. V dropped 8 bases and J dropped 0 bases, with 7 bases sitting between them. CDR3 residues: CASELYQETQYF. The CDR3 DNA follows: TGTGCCAGCGAACTGTACCAAGAGACCCAGTACTTC.

This rearrangement joins TRBV5-1 to TRBJ1-2; D is possibly TRBD1 (6 bases). The CDR3 covers 14 residues. V lost 4 bases and J 3 bases, leaving 13 bases between the germline ends. CDR1 and CDR2 (germline): SGHRS, YFSETQ. The DNA of the CDR3 is TGCGCCAGCAGCGGATTACAGGGAGACTATGGCTACACCTTC. Translation: CASSGLQGDYGYTF. The full variable domain, with the rest looked up from reference TRBV5-1 and TRBJ1-2, is KAGVTQTPRYLIKTRGQQVTLSCSPISGHRSVSWYQQTPGQGLQFLFEYFSETQRNKGNFPGRFSGRQFSNSRSEMNVSTLELGDSALYLCASSGLQGDYGYTFGSGTRLTVV.

This clonotype has ten or more counts. This CDR3 is CASSLGGSDRRTYYEQYF. CDR3 in DNA: TGTGCCAGCAGCTTAGGGGGCTCGGACAGGAGAACTTATTACGAGCAGTACTTC. The chain joins TRBV11-2 to TRBJ2-7, with TRBD1 matching 7 bases. The germline V gene has CDR1 SGHAT and CDR2 FQNNGV. The CDR3 runs to 18 residues. Trimming cost V 1 base and J 4 bases; bases outside gene matches: 16.

This clonotype was recorded a few times. The chain employs TRBV24-1 and TRBJ2-1; no definite D call. This CDR3 is 13 amino acids long. The germline V gene has CDR1 KGHDR and CDR2 SFDVKD. V was pared by 1 base and J by 8 bases, with 8 bases between. The chain's CDR3 is CATSDFGRDEQFF. CDR3 DNA sequence: TGTGCCACCAGTGATTTTGGACGAGATGAGCAGTTCTTC.

This clonotype was counted between two and nine times. V is TRBV7-3 and J is TRBJ2-1; D might be TRBD2 (5 bases). Germline V gene data show CDR1 as SGHTA and CDR2 as FQGTGA. The CDR3 consists of 13 residues. The V end was cut by 4 bases, the J end by 9 bases, with 13 bases between. The CDR3, as DNA: TGTGCCAGCAGCTCCTCTAGCATTCCTGAGCAGTTCTTC. Translation: CASSSSSIPEQFF.

V is TRBV20-1 and J is TRBJ2-5, with 8 bases identical to TRBD1. Germline CDR1 reads DFQATT; CDR2 reads SNEGSKA (reference sequence). This CDR3 spans 17 amino acids. Trimming removed 1 base from V and 4 bases from J; junction bases left unmatched: 14. The CDR3 region has the DNA TGCAGTGCTAGAGTGCTCTGGACAGGGAGCTCCCCAGAGACCCAGTACTTC. It is translated as CSARVLWTGSSPETQYF.

This clonotype was observed a handful of times. The gene calls are TRBV2 and TRBJ1-4; D possibly corresponds to TRBD1 (5 bases). V shed 6 bases and J shed 8 bases, with 13 bases lying between them. Germline CDR1 is SNHLY and CDR2 is FYNNEI. The CDR3 is made up of 13 amino acids. CDR3 sequence: CASSRGLGEKLFF. The CDR3 DNA reads as TGTGCCAGCAGCCGGGGCTTGGGCGAAAAACTGTTTTTT.

In this sample, this clonotype turned up a few times. This chain links TRBV12-3 or TRBV12-4 with TRBJ2-3; a weak D match, TRBD1 (6 bases). V was cut by 3 bases and J by 8 bases, with 18 bases left in between. The CDR3 totals 15 residues. This CDR3 is CASSLVDSPQGTQYF. The CDR3 DNA follows: TGTGCCAGCAGTTTGGTGGACAGTCCCCAGGGTACGCAGTATTTT.

This clonotype showed up many times. This sequence joins TRBV6-2 or TRBV6-3 and TRBJ2-2; 10 bases map to TRBD2. CDR1 and CDR2 (germline): MNHEY, SVGEGT. With 6 bases clipped from V and 5 bases from J, the junction kept 12 bases outside the gene matches. The CDR3 totals 17 residues. CDR3 sequence: CASSLELAGGETGELFF. The DNA of the CDR3 is TGTGCCAGCAGCCTAGAATTAGCGGGAGGCGAAACCGGGGAGCTGTTTTTT.

This clonotype was counted a few times. The chain recombines TRBV6-2 or TRBV6-3 with TRBJ2-5; 15 bases line up with TRBD2. The length of the CDR3 is 19 residues. Germline lookup yields CDR1 MNHEY and CDR2 SVGEGT. V trimming: 2 bases; J trimming: 4 bases; junction bases outside the gene matches: 11. CDR3 protein: CASSYPRGLAGGRGETQYF. CDR3 sequence (DNA): TGTGCCAGCAGTTACCCCCGCGGACTAGCGGGAGGGCGCGGAGAGACCCAGTACTTC.

This clonotype was picked up a small number of times. The V gene is TRBV7-8, the J gene TRBJ2-3, with TRBD2 matching 7 bases. The V gene's germline CDR1 is SGHVS and CDR2 FQNEAQ. The V segment lost 5 bases and the J segment 1 base; nucleotides outside the gene matches: 6. There are 15 residues in the CDR3. The CDR3 here is CASSPKRGRTDTQYF. DNA of the CDR3: TGTGCCAGCAGCCCCAAGCGGGGACGCACAGATACGCAGTATTTT.

This clonotype came up a few times. V and J are TRBV12-3 or TRBV12-4 and TRBJ2-7, with D uncertain. CDR3 length: 17 amino acids. V was cut by 3 bases and J by 1 base, with 19 bases left in between. Here the CDR3 DNA reads TGTGCCAGCAGTTTCCGACTCGTGTCACAGCTGTCCTACGAGCAGTACTTC. Protein: CASSFRLVSQLSYEQYF.

The chain recombines TRBV27 with TRBJ2-1; 8 nucleotides agree with TRBD2. Trimming cost V 5 bases and J 4 bases; bases outside gene matches: 10. Looked up from germline, CDR1 is MNHEY and CDR2 is SMNVEV (reference sequence). The CDR3 is 16 residues long. The CDR3 is CASSLMEGGRYNEQFF. Here the CDR3 DNA reads TGTGCCAGCAGTCTGATGGAGGGCGGGAGGTACAATGAGCAGTTCTTC.

This clonotype occurred a few times. The chain links TRBV29-1 to TRBJ2-5, with 8 bases matching TRBD1. V shed 4 bases, J shed 5 bases, and the junction held 12 bases outside the gene matches. Germline lookup yields CDR1 SQVTM and CDR2 ANQGSEA. The CDR3 covers 15 residues. CDR3 sequence reads: CSVGQGLTLWETQYF. DNA of the CDR3: TGCAGCGTTGGACAGGGGCTAACGCTGTGGGAGACCCAGTACTTC.

V usage is TRBV3-1 and J usage is TRBJ2-1; 11 positions match TRBD1. Germline CDR1 LGHDT, CDR2 YNNKEL (reference sequence). CDR3 length: 15 amino acids. With V trimmed by 4 bases and J by 6 bases, 5 bases remained unmatched. Here the CDR3 reads CASSRGTGGFNEQFF. The DNA of the CDR3 is TGTGCCAGCAGCCGCGGGACAGGGGGTTTCAATGAGCAGTTCTTC.

This clonotype has more than one count but fewer than ten. The genes are TRBV10-3 and TRBJ2-1; 8 bases line up with TRBD2. Losses at the gene ends were 0 bases for V and 3 bases for J; bases not matched to a gene: 10. The CDR3 loop spans 18 amino acids. Germline V lookup: CDR1 ENHRY, CDR2 SYGVKD. The CDR3 loop reads CAISESSREREIYNEQFF. The CDR3 DNA reads TGTGCCATCAGTGAGTCGAGTAGGGAGCGGGAGATCTACAATGAGCAGTTCTTC.